This T cell receptor beta chain derives from a study of T cell responses to AZD1222 COVID-19 vaccine. On the study more broadly: Samples with a second dose at about 4 or about 12 weeks were pooled together.

Assay: immunoSEQ multiplex PCR; the TCRdb copy retains only in-frame clones and omits some. The sample lists about 120,000 clones; about 87% were seen once. CDR1 is SEHNR, CDR2 FQNEAQ, per germline (reference sequence). Trimming took off 5 bases at V and 2 bases at J, with 9 bases between the two ends. The length of the CDR3 is 13 residues. This TCR derives from an adult in good health. Material: peripheral blood, obtained on day 0 of AZD1222 vaccination. V gene TRBV7-9 combines with J gene TRBJ1-2, with D possibly matching TRBD1 (5 bases). The chain's CDR3 is CASSLRGNYGYTF. The CDR3 bases are TGTGCCAGCAGCCTTCGGGGGAACTATGGCTACACCTTC.